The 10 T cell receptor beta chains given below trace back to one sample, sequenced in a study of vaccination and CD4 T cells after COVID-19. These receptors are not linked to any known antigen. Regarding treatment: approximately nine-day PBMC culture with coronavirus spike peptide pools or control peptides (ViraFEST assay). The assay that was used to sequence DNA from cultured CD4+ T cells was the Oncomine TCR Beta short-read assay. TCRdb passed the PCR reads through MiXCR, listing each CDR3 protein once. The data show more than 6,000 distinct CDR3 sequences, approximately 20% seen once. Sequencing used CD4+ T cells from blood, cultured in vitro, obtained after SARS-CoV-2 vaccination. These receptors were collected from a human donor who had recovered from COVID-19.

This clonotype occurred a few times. CDR3 sequence: CASSYSAGGSSYEQYF. The CDR3 coding sequence is TGTGCCAGCAGTTACTCAGCTGGCGGAAGCTCCTACGAGCAGTACTTC. The J gene is TRBJ2-7, the V gene TRBV6-5; D gene unclear. CDR1 and CDR2 (germline): MNHEY, SVGAGI. The CDR3 has 16 amino acids. V lost 0 bases and J 0 bases, leaving 12 bases between the germline ends.

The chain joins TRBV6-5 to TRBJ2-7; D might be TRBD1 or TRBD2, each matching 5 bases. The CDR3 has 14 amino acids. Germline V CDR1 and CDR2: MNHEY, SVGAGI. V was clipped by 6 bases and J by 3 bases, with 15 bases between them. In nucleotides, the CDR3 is TGTGCCAGCAGCTACCGGGACGGAGTCTACGAGCAGTACTTC. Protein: CASSYRDGVYEQYF.

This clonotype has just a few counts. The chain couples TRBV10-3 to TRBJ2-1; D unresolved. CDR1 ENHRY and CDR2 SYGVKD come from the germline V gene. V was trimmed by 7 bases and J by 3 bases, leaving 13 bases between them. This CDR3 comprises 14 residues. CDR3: CAIIQSLSYNEQFF. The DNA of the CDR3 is TGTGCCATCATCCAGAGTCTCAGCTACAATGAGCAGTTCTTC.

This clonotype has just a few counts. Here the CDR3 reads CAIKGQEYGYTF. The CDR3 DNA follows: TGTGCCATCAAAGGACAGGAGTATGGCTACACCTTC. V gene TRBV10-3 combines with J gene TRBJ1-2; 7 bases fit TRBD1. The V and J ends lost 7 bases and 5 bases, in that order; junction bases with no gene match: 4. Germline V gene lookup returns CDR1 ENHRY and CDR2 SYGVKD. This CDR3 has 12 amino acids.

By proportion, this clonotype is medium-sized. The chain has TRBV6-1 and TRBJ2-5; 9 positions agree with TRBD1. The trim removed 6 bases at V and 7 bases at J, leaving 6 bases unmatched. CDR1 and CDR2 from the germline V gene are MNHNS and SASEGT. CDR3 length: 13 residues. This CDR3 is CASRQGALGTQYF. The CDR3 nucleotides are TGTGCCAGCAGACAGGGGGCACTTGGGACCCAGTACTTC.

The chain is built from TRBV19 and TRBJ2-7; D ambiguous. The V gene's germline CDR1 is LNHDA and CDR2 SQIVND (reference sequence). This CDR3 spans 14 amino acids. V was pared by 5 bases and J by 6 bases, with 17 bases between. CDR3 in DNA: TGTGCCAGTAGTTTAACGGGTAAACGGGCCGAGCAGTACTTC. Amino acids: CASSLTGKRAEQYF.

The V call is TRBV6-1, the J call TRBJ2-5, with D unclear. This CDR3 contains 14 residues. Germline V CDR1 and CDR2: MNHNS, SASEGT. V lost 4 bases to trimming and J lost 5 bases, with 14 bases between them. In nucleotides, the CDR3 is TGTGCCAGCAGTGCCCTCGGACGCGAGGAGACCCAGTACTTC. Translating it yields CASSALGREETQYF.

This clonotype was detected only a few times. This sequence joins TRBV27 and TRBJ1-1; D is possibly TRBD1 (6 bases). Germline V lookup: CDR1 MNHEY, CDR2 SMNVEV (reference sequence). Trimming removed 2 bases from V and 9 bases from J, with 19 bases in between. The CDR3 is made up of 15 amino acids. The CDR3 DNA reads TGTGCCAGCAGTTTACGTGGGAGGGGGGGTAGAAAAGCTTTCTTT. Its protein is CASSLRGRGGRKAFF.

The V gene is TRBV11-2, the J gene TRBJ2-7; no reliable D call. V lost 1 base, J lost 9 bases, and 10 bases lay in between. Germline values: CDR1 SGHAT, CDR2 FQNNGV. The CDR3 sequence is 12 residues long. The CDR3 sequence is CASSLGDRRQYF. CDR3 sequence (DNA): TGTGCCAGCAGCTTAGGAGACCGGAGGCAGTACTTC. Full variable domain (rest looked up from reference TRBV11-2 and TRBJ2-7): EAGVAQSPRYKIIEKRQSVAFWCNPISGHATLYWYQQILGQGPKLLIQFQNNGVVDDSQLPKDRFSAERLKGVDSTLKIQPAKLEDSAVYLCASSLGDRRQYFGPGTRLTVT.

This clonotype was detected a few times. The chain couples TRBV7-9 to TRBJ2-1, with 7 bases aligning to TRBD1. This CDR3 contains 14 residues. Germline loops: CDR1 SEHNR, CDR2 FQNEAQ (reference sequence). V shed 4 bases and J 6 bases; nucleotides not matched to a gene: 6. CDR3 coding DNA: TGTGCCAGCAGCTCTGGACAGGCCCTCAATGAGCAGTTCTTC. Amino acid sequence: CASSSGQALNEQFF.